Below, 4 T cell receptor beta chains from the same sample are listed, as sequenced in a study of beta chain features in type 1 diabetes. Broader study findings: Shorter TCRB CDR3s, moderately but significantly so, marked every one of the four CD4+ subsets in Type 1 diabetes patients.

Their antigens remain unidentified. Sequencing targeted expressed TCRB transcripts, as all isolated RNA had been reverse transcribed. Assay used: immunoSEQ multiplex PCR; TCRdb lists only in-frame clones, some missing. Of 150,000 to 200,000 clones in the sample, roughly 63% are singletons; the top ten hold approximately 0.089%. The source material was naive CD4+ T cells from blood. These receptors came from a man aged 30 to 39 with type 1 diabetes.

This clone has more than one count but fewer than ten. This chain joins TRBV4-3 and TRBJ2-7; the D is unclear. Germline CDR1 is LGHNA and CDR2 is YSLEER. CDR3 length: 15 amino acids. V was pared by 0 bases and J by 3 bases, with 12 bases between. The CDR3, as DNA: TGCGCCAGCAGCCAAGATTTTGGCGCGGTCTACGAGCAGTACTTC. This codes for CASSQDFGAVYEQYF.

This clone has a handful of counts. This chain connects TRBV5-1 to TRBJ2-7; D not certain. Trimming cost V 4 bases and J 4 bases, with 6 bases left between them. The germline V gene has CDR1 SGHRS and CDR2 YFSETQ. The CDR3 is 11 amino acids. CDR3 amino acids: CASSGDYEQYF. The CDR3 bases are TGCGCCAGCAGCGGGGATTACGAGCAGTACTTC.

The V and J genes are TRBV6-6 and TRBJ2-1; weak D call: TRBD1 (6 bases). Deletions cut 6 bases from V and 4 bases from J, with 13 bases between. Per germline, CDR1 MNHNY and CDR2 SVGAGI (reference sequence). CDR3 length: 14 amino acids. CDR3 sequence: CASRTGVIYNEQFF. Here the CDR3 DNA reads TGTGCCAGCAGGACAGGCGTCATTTACAATGAGCAGTTCTTC.

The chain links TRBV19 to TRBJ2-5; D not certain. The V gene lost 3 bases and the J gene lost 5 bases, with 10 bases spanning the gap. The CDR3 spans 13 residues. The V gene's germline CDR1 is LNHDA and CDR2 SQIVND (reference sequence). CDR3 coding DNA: TGTGCCAGTAGTATCAAGAGGCTGGAGACCCAGTACTTC. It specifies CASSIKRLETQYF.